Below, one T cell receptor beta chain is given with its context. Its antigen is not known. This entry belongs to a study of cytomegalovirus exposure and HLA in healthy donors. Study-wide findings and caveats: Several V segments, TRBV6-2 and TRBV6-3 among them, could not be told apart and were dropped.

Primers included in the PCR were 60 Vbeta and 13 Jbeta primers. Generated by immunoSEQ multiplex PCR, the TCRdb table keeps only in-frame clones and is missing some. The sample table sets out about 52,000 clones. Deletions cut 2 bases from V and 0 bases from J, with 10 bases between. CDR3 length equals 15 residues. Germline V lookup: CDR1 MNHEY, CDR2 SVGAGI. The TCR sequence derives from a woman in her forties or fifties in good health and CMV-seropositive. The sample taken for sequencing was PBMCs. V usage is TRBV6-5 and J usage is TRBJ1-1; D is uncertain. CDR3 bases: TGTGCCAGCAGTTACAGGCGGTCTATGAACACTGAAGCTTTCTTT. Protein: CASSYRRSMNTEAFF.